This paragraph reports one T cell receptor (beta chain). Its antigen remains unidentified. This entry comes from a study of response to subunit inactivated influenza vaccine. Study-wide points: It was suggested by the authors that few new T cells are recruited by each seasonal influenza vaccination.

V shed 2 bases and J shed 3 bases, with 11 bases lying between them. The germline CDR1 and CDR2 sequences are SGHRS and YFSETQ. The CDR3 runs to 14 residues. Via MiXCR, TCRdb re-called the RT-PCR reads, giving one row per CDR3 protein. Here the sample spans roughly 700,000 distinct CDR3 sequences, about 15% being singletons. The sequences come from PBMCs from blood, collected 14 days before vaccination. The TCR comes from a man aged 50-60 years who received an inactivated influenza vaccine. V usage is TRBV5-1 and J usage is TRBJ1-1; D unresolved. This CDR3 reads CASSLSLWDTEAFF. CDR3 nucleotide sequence: TGCGCCAGCAGCTTAAGCCTCTGGGACACTGAAGCTTTCTTT.